This note documents a single T cell receptor (beta chain) sequence. Version v3.0 of the immunoSEQ assay ran at survey level. Here immunoSEQ multiplex PCR was the method, and the copy in TCRdb shows in-frame clones only, minus some. The data hold 20,000 to 25,000 clones, with around 82% observed a single time. The sample comes from a study of long-term antiretroviral therapy in people with HIV. Trimming at V came to 4 bases and at J to 2 bases, leaving 8 bases not matched to a gene. Germline V lookup: CDR1 SGHTA, CDR2 FQGTGA. There are 17 residues in the CDR3. The V call is TRBV7-3, the J call TRBJ2-6, with 7 bases identical to TRBD1. Source: unsorted PBMCs, taken around 2.4 years after starting antiretroviral therapy. The receptor was isolated from a man between 40 and 49 years old with HIV. CDR3 nucleotides: TGTGCCAGCAGCTCCGGGGCAGGGGGAGCTGGGGCCAACGTCCTGACTTTC. Protein sequence: CASSSGAGGAGANVLTF.